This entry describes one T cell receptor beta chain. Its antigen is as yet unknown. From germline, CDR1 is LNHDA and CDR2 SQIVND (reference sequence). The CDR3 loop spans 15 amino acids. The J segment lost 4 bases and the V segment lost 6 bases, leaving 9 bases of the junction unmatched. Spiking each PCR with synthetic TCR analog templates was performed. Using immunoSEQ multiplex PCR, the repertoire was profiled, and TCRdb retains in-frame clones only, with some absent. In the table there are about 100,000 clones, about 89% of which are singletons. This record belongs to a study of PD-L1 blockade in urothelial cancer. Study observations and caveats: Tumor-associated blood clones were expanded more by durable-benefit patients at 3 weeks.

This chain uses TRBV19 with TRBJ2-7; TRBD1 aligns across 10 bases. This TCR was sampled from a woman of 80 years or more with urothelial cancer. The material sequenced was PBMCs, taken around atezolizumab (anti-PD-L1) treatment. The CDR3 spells CASRTGTGERYEQYF. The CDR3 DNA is TGTGCCAGTAGGACCGGGACAGGGGAAAGGTACGAGCAGTACTTC.